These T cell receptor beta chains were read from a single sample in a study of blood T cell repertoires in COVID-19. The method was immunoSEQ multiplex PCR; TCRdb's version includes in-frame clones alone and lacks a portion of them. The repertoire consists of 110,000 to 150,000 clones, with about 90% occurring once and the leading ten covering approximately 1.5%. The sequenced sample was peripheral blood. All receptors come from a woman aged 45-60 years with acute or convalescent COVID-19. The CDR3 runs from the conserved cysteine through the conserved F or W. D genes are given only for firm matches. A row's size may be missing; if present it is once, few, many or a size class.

DNA: TGCGCCAGCCGGGACAGCTACGAGCAGTACTTC
CDR3: CASRDSYEQYF
D: TRBD1
size: once
V: TRBV5-1
J: TRBJ2-7

DNA: TGTGCCAGCATGGACTTAAACACCGGGGAGCTGTTTTTT
CDR3: CASMDLNTGELFF
D: NA
size: NA
V: TRBV2
J: TRBJ2-2

DNA: TGTGCCAGCAGCCAGACAGGGTTGAACACTGAAGCTTTCTTT
CDR3: CASSQTGLNTEAFF
D: TRBD1
size: NA
V: TRBV7-2
J: TRBJ1-1

DNA: TGCGCCAGCAGCCAAGACCCAGACATAGGGGTAAGGAACATTCAGTACTTC
CDR3: CASSQDPDIGVRNIQYF
D: NA
size: NA
V: TRBV4-1
J: TRBJ2-4

DNA: TGTGCCAGCAGCTTAGGAGTCGCTGGGGCCAACGTCCTGACTTTC
CDR3: CASSLGVAGANVLTF
D: NA
size: NA
V: TRBV7-8
J: TRBJ2-6

DNA: TGTGCCAGCAGCTTAGGGACAGGTGGAAGTAATCAGCCCCAGCATTTT
CDR3: CASSLGTGGSNQPQHF
D: TRBD1
size: few
V: TRBV7-8
J: TRBJ1-5

DNA: TGTGCCATCAGTGAGGGGCCAGGGAATCAGCCCCAGCATTTT
CDR3: CAISEGPGNQPQHF
D: NA
size: once
V: TRBV10-3
J: TRBJ1-5

DNA: TGTGCCAGCAGTGCTACAGGGGGCACTGAAGCTTTCTTT
CDR3: CASSATGGTEAFF
D: TRBD1
size: NA
V: TRBV7-8
J: TRBJ1-1

DNA: TGTGCCAGCAGCTTAGGCCTAGCGGGGGCCGGGGGAGAGACCCAGTACTTC
CDR3: CASSLGLAGAGGETQYF
D: TRBD2
size: NA
V: TRBV7-3
J: TRBJ2-5

DNA: TGTGCCTGGAGTGTAGGAGACGAGACCTACGAGCAGTACTTC
CDR3: CAWSVGDETYEQYF
D: NA
size: NA
V: TRBV30
J: TRBJ2-7

DNA: TGCAGTGCTAGTAAGGAGGGGGCGGTGAGCACTGAAGCTTTCTTT
CDR3: CSASKEGAVSTEAFF
D: TRBD1
size: NA
V: TRBV20-1
J: TRBJ1-1

DNA: TGTGCCAGCTCTCGGACTAGGCGAGAGACCCAGTACTTC
CDR3: CASSRTRRETQYF
D: TRBD2
size: NA
V: TRBV18
J: TRBJ2-5

DNA: TGTGCTAGTGGTCTGGGACAGGGGACTAAAGATACGCAGTATTTT
CDR3: CASGLGQGTKDTQYF
D: TRBD1
size: NA
V: TRBV12-5
J: TRBJ2-3

DNA: TGTGCCAGCGGGTGGGGGGGACAGGGTGATGGTTTAGGCTACACCTTC
CDR3: CASGWGGQGDGLGYTF
D: TRBD1
size: NA
V: TRBV28
J: TRBJ1-2

DNA: TGTGCCAGTAGTGAGTTACAGAACTATGGCTACACCTTC
CDR3: CASSELQNYGYTF
D: NA
size: NA
V: TRBV19
J: TRBJ1-2

DNA: TGTGCCAGCAAGGGGGCTATTGACACCGGGGAGCTGTTTTTT
CDR3: CASKGAIDTGELFF
D: TRBD1
size: once
V: TRBV2
J: TRBJ2-2

DNA: TGTGCCAGCAGCAAGGGACTAGCGGGATTGAGCTCCTACAATGAGCAGTTCTTC
CDR3: CASSKGLAGLSSYNEQFF
D: TRBD2
size: NA
V: TRBV7-3
J: TRBJ2-1

DNA: TGTGCCAGCAGCCAGGGGCACAATCAGCCCCAGCATTTT
CDR3: CASSQGHNQPQHF
D: NA
size: NA
V: TRBV11-2
J: TRBJ1-5

DNA: TGTGCCAGTAGTAGGGCGACATCCTCCACTCAGCCCCAGCATTTT
CDR3: CASSRATSSTQPQHF
D: NA
size: NA
V: TRBV19
J: TRBJ1-5

DNA: TGTGCCAGCAGTCCCAGGGGGAGAGAGACCCAGTACTTC
CDR3: CASSPRGRETQYF
D: TRBD1
size: NA
V: TRBV27
J: TRBJ2-5

DNA: TGTGCCAGCAGCCAAGCGGGTCTGGCGGGGGGTCGAGAGACCCAGTACTTC
CDR3: CASSQAGLAGGRETQYF
D: TRBD2
size: NA
V: TRBV3-1/TRBV3-2
J: TRBJ2-5

DNA: TGTGCCAGCAGCCTGGGAGGGAGCTCTAATTCACCCCTCCACTTT
CDR3: CASSLGGSSNSPLHF
D: NA
size: NA
V: TRBV14
J: TRBJ1-6

DNA: TGTGCCAGCAGCCAGTATTTGATACCGGGACAGGGATTAAACACCATATATTTT
CDR3: CASSQYLIPGQGLNTIYF
D: TRBD1
size: once
V: TRBV3-1/TRBV3-2
J: TRBJ1-3

DNA: TGTGCCAGCAGCCAAGATACAAGCGGGGCTTCCTACGAGCAGTACTTC
CDR3: CASSQDTSGASYEQYF
D: TRBD2
size: NA
V: TRBV4-2
J: TRBJ2-7

DNA: TGTGCCAGCTCACCACCTCAGGCAGATGAGCAGTTCTTC
CDR3: CASSPPQADEQFF
D: NA
size: NA
V: TRBV18
J: TRBJ2-1

DNA: TGCGCCAGCAGCCTAACAGGGGGAGCAACAGATACGCAGTATTTT
CDR3: CASSLTGGATDTQYF
D: TRBD1
size: NA
V: TRBV4-1
J: TRBJ2-3

DNA: TGCGCCAGCAGCTGGACAGGGGCAACCGGGGAGCTGTTTTTT
CDR3: CASSWTGATGELFF
D: TRBD1
size: NA
V: TRBV5-1
J: TRBJ2-2

DNA: TGTGCCAGCAGTTTAGGCGGGGACTTCTACTACAATGAGCAGTTCTTC
CDR3: CASSLGGDFYYNEQFF
D: NA
size: NA
V: TRBV27
J: TRBJ2-1

DNA: TGTGCCAGCAGTCAACGACAGGGCTCCTACTATGGCTACACCTTC
CDR3: CASSQRQGSYYGYTF
D: TRBD1
size: NA
V: TRBV27
J: TRBJ1-2

DNA: TGTGCCAGCAGTTCCTCTTCCTACGAGCAGTACTTC
CDR3: CASSSSSYEQYF
D: NA
size: NA
V: TRBV28
J: TRBJ2-7

DNA: TGTGCCAGCAGTTCGGGGGGGCGCATGGATGGCTACACCTTC
CDR3: CASSSGGRMDGYTF
D: NA
size: once
V: TRBV7-6
J: TRBJ1-2

DNA: TGTGCCAGCAGTTACATGTCTCCTAGCGCGTACGAGCAGTACTTC
CDR3: CASSYMSPSAYEQYF
D: NA
size: NA
V: TRBV6-5
J: TRBJ2-7

DNA: TGTGCCAGCAGTTACTCGGGGACAGGGGACTACGAGCAGTACTTC
CDR3: CASSYSGTGDYEQYF
D: TRBD1
size: NA
V: TRBV6-5
J: TRBJ2-7

DNA: TGTGCCAGCAGCTTCCAGGGGGACCCGTTCTACGAGCAGTACTTC
CDR3: CASSFQGDPFYEQYF
D: TRBD1
size: NA
V: TRBV9
J: TRBJ2-7

DNA: TGTGCCAGCTCACCTACAGGGGGTGCCGGCAATCAGCCCCAGCATTTT
CDR3: CASSPTGGAGNQPQHF
D: TRBD1
size: NA
V: TRBV18
J: TRBJ1-5

DNA: TGTGCCAGCAGCCCCACAGGTGTAAACACCATATATTTT
CDR3: CASSPTGVNTIYF
D: NA
size: NA
V: TRBV7-6
J: TRBJ1-3

DNA: TGCGCCAGCAGCCAAAACAGGGGGTTCCAAGAGACCCAGTACTTC
CDR3: CASSQNRGFQETQYF
D: TRBD1
size: NA
V: TRBV4-1
J: TRBJ2-5

DNA: TGTGCCAGCAGCACACCGAACACCGGGGAGCTGTTTTTT
CDR3: CASSTPNTGELFF
D: NA
size: NA
V: TRBV6-5
J: TRBJ2-2

DNA: TGTGCCAGCAGCTTGGGGGCTAGCGGACACTACGAGCAGTACTTC
CDR3: CASSLGASGHYEQYF
D: TRBD2
size: NA
V: TRBV5-4
J: TRBJ2-7

DNA: TGTGCCAGCAGTTTACTAACAGGTGTTAATGAAAAACTGTTTTTT
CDR3: CASSLLTGVNEKLFF
D: NA
size: NA
V: TRBV28
J: TRBJ1-4

DNA: TGTGCCAGCAGCGCGGGGGGCGCGAAGCCCAATGAGCAGTTCTTC
CDR3: CASSAGGAKPNEQFF
D: NA
size: NA
V: TRBV9
J: TRBJ2-1

DNA: TGTGCCAGCAGCTACTCCTACGAGCAGTACTTC
CDR3: CASSYSYEQYF
D: NA
size: NA
V: TRBV3-1/TRBV3-2
J: TRBJ2-7

DNA: TGTGCCAGCACCACCCAGGGAACTAACACTGAAGCTTTCTTT
CDR3: CASTTQGTNTEAFF
D: NA
size: once
V: TRBV27
J: TRBJ1-1

DNA: TGTGCCAGCAGCTTCGGACGGACGGGACTAGGCAGCTCCTACAATGAGCAGTTCTTC
CDR3: CASSFGRTGLGSSYNEQFF
D: TRBD2
size: NA
V: TRBV13
J: TRBJ2-1

DNA: TGTGCCAGCAGTACTTGGACAGGGAGGGCGCATTTT
CDR3: CASSTWTGRAHF
D: TRBD1
size: NA
V: TRBV2
J: TRBJ1-5

DNA: TGCGCCAGCAGCTCCGGGACAGGGGCTTCACCCCTCCACTTT
CDR3: CASSSGTGASPLHF
D: TRBD1
size: NA
V: TRBV5-1
J: TRBJ1-6

DNA: TGTGCCAGCAGCGTAGGAGGGGGGGTCAATTCACCCCTCCACTTT
CDR3: CASSVGGGVNSPLHF
D: NA
size: NA
V: TRBV9
J: TRBJ1-6

DNA: TGCAGCGCCACAGGCCTCACGTTCAGGGACACTGAAGCTTTCTTT
CDR3: CSATGLTFRDTEAFF
D: NA
size: NA
V: TRBV29-1
J: TRBJ1-1

DNA: TGTGCCAGCAGCGTAGAAGGAGGGGCGGATACGCAGTATTTT
CDR3: CASSVEGGADTQYF
D: NA
size: NA
V: TRBV9
J: TRBJ2-3

DNA: TGTGCCAGTACTTTTGACGGGACAGGGAACACTGAAGCTTTCTTT
CDR3: CASTFDGTGNTEAFF
D: TRBD1
size: NA
V: TRBV19
J: TRBJ1-1